These T cell receptor beta chains were read from a single sample in a study of chemoradiotherapy in HPV16-positive cancers. Generated by immunoSEQ multiplex PCR, the TCRdb table keeps only in-frame clones and is missing some. The sample holds about 5,400 clones; 75% to 85% are singletons and the top ten take 25% to 30%. Sample collection was performed from a patient who underwent chemoradiotherapy. Receptor source: a human donor with HPV-associated anogenital cancer. Each CDR3 is given with its conserved first and last residue. D genes are given only for firm matches.

TRBV27	NA	13	CASSFRGRETQYF
TRBV19	NA	15	CASSIASSGANVLTF
TRBV29-1	NA	13	CSVELQNTGELFF
TRBV4-1	NA	15	CASSLRTASNSPLHF
TRBV12-5	TRBD1	17	CASGLARQGPEDAEAFF
TRBV15	NA	13	CATSKMEWQPQHF
TRBV4-1	TRBD1	17	CASSYDVGRGITDTQYF
TRBV6-1	NA	13	CASSPRQDYGYTF
TRBV19	TRBD1	14	CASSDRARNQPQHF
TRBV6-5	TRBD1	14	CASNRQGSYNEQFF
TRBV19	TRBD1	16	CASSPRSRGSGNTIYF
TRBV2	TRBD2	14	CARGLAATYNEQFF
TRBV7-8	NA	15	CASSSPGQGNEKLFF
TRBV7-6	NA	17	CASSLAFRRGNTGELFF
TRBV28	NA	14	CASSPGFGNSPLHF
TRBV19	TRBD2	16	CASSMGEGSSYNEQFF
TRBV6-5	TRBD2	14	CASSWTSRRETQYF
TRBV29-1	NA	11	CSAAEAGELFF
TRBV7-9	TRBD1	16	CASSSPRQGLDQPQHF
TRBV2	NA	15	CASTAGQANYNEQFF
TRBV7-3	NA	15	CASSLTATSTDTQYF
TRBV5-1	NA	16	CASSLEQGNAYSPLHF
TRBV18	NA	16	CASSLYDTTNTGELFF
TRBV28	TRBD1	14	CASSHQTGGTEAFF
TRBV14	NA	13	CASSQVVGFEQFF
TRBV6-1	NA	14	CASSVSPSGNTIYF
TRBV27	TRBD1	14	CASQGGGSNQPQHF
TRBV5-1	NA	13	CASSSPALEKLFF
TRBV29-1	TRBD2	14	CSVRTSGGNNEQFF
TRBV4-3	NA	16	CASSQEGGGSQETQYF
TRBV5-1	TRBD2	16	CASRFLGSGSGGELFF
TRBV19	NA	15	CASSSPESRVQPQHF
TRBV7-8	NA	19	CASSLYEYLRKASTDTQYF
TRBV6-6	NA	14	CASSWSYSNQPQHF
TRBV5-6	TRBD1	14	CASSGGQATYGYTF
TRBV29-1	NA	11	CSVWDTYGYTF
TRBV27	NA	16	CASRRDGSSGANVLTF
TRBV30	NA	15	CAWTGESSYNSPLHF
TRBV30	TRBD1	15	CAWVRPGTANTEAFF
TRBV4-3	TRBD1	16	CASSQDTTGVNTEAFF
TRBV28	NA	16	CASSLEGLRYTDTQYF